The entry below gives a single TCR beta chain sequence along with its context. Authors' data handling: Quantification of nucleated cells was approximated via reference gene primer amplification. The data were produced by immunoSEQ multiplex PCR, yet TCRdb's version contains in-frame clones alone and is incomplete. V, J and clone size derive from that table, while D and trimming were established from the DNA sequence. There are about 120,000 clones in the sample; roughly 69% occur only once, and about 2.2% lies in the top ten. The data derive from a study of blood T cell repertoires in COVID-19. Across the whole study: Whether acute or convalescent, the COVID-19 samples came from the United States, Italy and Spain. The analysed material was cDNA or gDNA that came from T cells, B-cell-depleted T cells, or PBMCs.

The CDR3 runs 14 residues. V shed 7 bases and J shed 4 bases, with 13 bases lying between them. Germline V CDR1 and CDR2: MNHEY, SVGAGI. This chain uses TRBV6-5 with TRBJ1-4; D may be TRBD1 (6 bases). This clonotype originated in a woman in her 70s with acute or convalescent COVID-19. Sample: peripheral blood. The CDR3 region has the DNA TGTGCCAGCATGGGTAGGGGGATTAATGAAAAACTGTTTTTT. It translates to CASMGRGINEKLFF.